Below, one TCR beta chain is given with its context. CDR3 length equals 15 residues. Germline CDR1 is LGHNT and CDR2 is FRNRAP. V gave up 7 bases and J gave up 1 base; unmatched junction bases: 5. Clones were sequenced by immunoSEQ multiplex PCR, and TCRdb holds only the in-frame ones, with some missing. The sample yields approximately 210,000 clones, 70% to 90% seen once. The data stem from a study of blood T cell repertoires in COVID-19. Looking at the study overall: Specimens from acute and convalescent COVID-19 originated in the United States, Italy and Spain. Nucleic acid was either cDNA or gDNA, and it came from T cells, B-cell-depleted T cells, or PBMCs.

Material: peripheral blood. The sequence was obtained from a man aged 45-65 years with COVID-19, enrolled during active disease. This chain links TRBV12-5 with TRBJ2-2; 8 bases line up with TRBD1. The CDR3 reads CASATDRGNTGELFF. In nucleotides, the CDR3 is TGTGCTAGTGCTACCGACAGGGGGAACACCGGGGAGCTGTTTTTT.